This T cell receptor beta chain is from a study of blood T cell repertoires in COVID-19 (dated by TCRdb to 2020 to 2021). About the investigation overall: The collaborator samples originated in the United States, Italy and Spain and spanned the acute and convalescent phases of COVID-19. A de-identified subject ID, COVID-19 status, age in years and sex were almost always included in the sample metadata. Samples were obtained from the ongoing ImmuneRACE study (first 160 participants) and from roughly 1,300 subjects provided by 6 global collaborators. Where available, HLA class I and class II types were taken from metadata supplied by the sample provider and were not determined by assay-based typing. The repertoires were released in a freely available public database intended as a resource for research on the immune response to SARS-CoV-2. The prospective study material was composed of cDNA or gDNA derived from T cells, B-cell-depleted T cells, or PBMCs. Subjects who had been exposed to COVID-19, were actively infected with it, or had recovered from it provided the deeply sampled blood TCRbeta repertoires that made up the dataset.

CDR1 and CDR2 are read off the germline V gene as SNHLY and FYNNEI. Including cysteine and phenylalanine, the CDR3 has 13 amino acids. Just the 39-base CDR3 DNA is kept, in frame starting at base 1. Between the V and J ends, shortened by 4 bases and 5 bases respectively, the junction contains 11 bases. TCRbeta CDR3 regions were amplified from genomic DNA by means of the immunoSEQ Assay, a bias-controlled multiplex PCR. In the original analysis: The number of nucleated cells in each sample was estimated by amplification of reference gene primers within the assay. To quantify the absolute abundance of each unique TCRbeta CDR3 rearrangement, sequence reads were collapsed and filtered. Productive Simpson clonality was computed per sample as the square root of Simpson's diversity index over productive rearrangements. Held by TCRdb, this immuneACCESS table contains in-frame sequences only and omits some clones. Under half of the omission traces to an unresolved V gene where checked; the cause of the rest is unknown. That table is the source of V, J and clone size, and D and trimming were worked out from the DNA. The sample table contains roughly 290,000 clones; only one count was recorded for around 87% of them. The ten largest clonotypes hold about 8% of the sample.

A second Seattle source provided samples from volunteer blood donors who had recovered from COVID-19. Whole blood was collected in K2EDTA tubes by collaborating institutions according to the institutions' own protocols. For TCRbeta analysis, collaborators shipped samples in one of three forms: frozen whole blood, isolated PBMCs, or DNA extracted from either of those sample types. Concerning this clone itself: Its antigen remains unidentified. No much larger clone exists at a distance of one base, and base qualities are not known.

The study at large found these results: How much clinical and demographic metadata was included differed by source and by participant, and the metadata was provided uncurated.

This receptor was taken from a woman aged 45-59 years who had recovered from COVID-19. Sequencing used peripheral blood. The V gene is TRBV2 and the J gene is TRBJ1-1, with the D gene uncertain. In nucleotides, the sequence is TGTGCCAGCAGTGTTGCCCCGACTACTGAAGCTTTCTTT. Translated, it gives CASSVAPTTEAFF.